The sequence of this TCR beta chain was determined in a study of blood T cell repertoires in COVID-19 (dated by TCRdb to about 2020). Study-wide context: Samples covering the acute and convalescent phases of COVID-19 were provided by collaborators in the United States, Italy and Spain. The dataset comprised deeply sampled blood TCRbeta repertoires from subjects exposed to, actively infected with, or recovered from COVID-19. Where HLA class I and class II types were available, the types were taken from metadata supplied by the sample provider, not from assay-based typing. Nearly every sample came with metadata listing a de-identified subject ID, COVID-19 status, age in years and sex. The repertoires were released in a freely available public database intended as a resource for research on the immune response to SARS-CoV-2. Samples were obtained from the ongoing ImmuneRACE study (first 160 participants) and from over a thousand subjects provided by 6 global collaborators. The prospective study material was composed of cDNA or gDNA derived from T cells, B-cell-depleted T cells, or PBMCs. Study-wide findings and limitations: The amount of clinical and demographic metadata varied by source and participant and was provided uncurated.

Cut back by 5 bases and 6 bases, the V and J ends lie 14 bases apart. Via the germline V gene, CDR1 is MNHEY and CDR2 SVGAGI. Including the terminal cysteine and phenylalanine, the CDR3 comprises 14 residues. The only DNA kept is the CDR3, 42 bases in frame from the first base. A note on this clone: Its antigen is currently not known. No much larger clone exists at a distance of one base, and base qualities are not known.

Whole blood was collected in K2EDTA tubes by collaborating institutions according to the institutions' own protocols. For TCRbeta analysis, collaborator samples were shipped as frozen whole blood, as isolated PBMCs, or as DNA extracted from either sample type. The immunoSEQ Assay, a bias-controlled multiplex PCR, was used to amplify TCRbeta CDR3 regions from genomic DNA. The authors' pipeline ran thus. Nucleated cell counts per sample were estimated from amplification of reference gene primers within the assay. To quantify the absolute abundance of each unique TCRbeta CDR3 rearrangement, sequence reads were collapsed and filtered. For each sample, productive Simpson clonality was calculated by taking the square root of Simpson's diversity index across productive rearrangements. Here the immuneACCESS table is served through TCRdb, limited to in-frame sequences with V and J called. Missing clones are a known gap in these copies; in checked studies unresolved V genes cover under half, and the rest lacks a known reason. V, J and clone size reflect that table, while D and trimming were determined from the DNA. This sample has roughly 150,000 clones in its table, and 84% of those were observed once. 7.2% of the sample rests with the top ten.

The rearrangement combines TRBV6-5 with TRBJ1-3; the D gene is possibly TRBD1, with 5 bases matching. The source is a woman in her forties or fifties in a cohort sampled during active or convalescent COVID-19. Sample: peripheral blood. The bases read TGTGCCAGCAGTCGAACAGGTTCGGTAAACACCATATATTTT. The encoded protein is CASSRTGSVNTIYF.